There are a few counts of the clone carrying this T cell receptor (beta chain). Its antigen is not known. V was pared by 3 bases and J by 2 bases, with 11 bases between. The CDR3 loop spans 15 amino acids. The V gene's germline CDR1 is SGHNT and CDR2 YENEEA. One entry per CDR3 protein results from TCRdb running MiXCR on the RACE reads. Among under 95,000 distinct CDR3 sequences listed, 8.5% were seen once. The sample is drawn from a study of human T cells and chemical hapten exposure. Regarding the study as a whole: Positively correlated with patch test score were the counts of PT1 expanded TCRs.

Time point described: pre-sensitization, week 0. Noted treatment: therapeutic diphenylcyclopropenone sensitization with weekly scalp DPC. The chain couples TRBV11-3 to TRBJ1-5, with no clear D. The specimen was whole blood, collected in connection with sensitization to the hapten diphenylcyclopropenone (DPC). This sequence originates from a man aged 35 to 55 with alopecia areata. Some clones in this sample may be carry-over from other donors' samples. The CDR3 sequence: CASSFQDGGNQPQHF. The CDR3, as DNA: TGTGCCAGCAGCTTTCAGGACGGCGGCAATCAGCCCCAGCATTTT. The full variable domain, rest sourced from reference TRBV11-3 and TRBJ1-5, is EAGVVQSPRYKIIEKKQPVAFWCNPISGHNTLYWYLQNLGQGPELLIRYENEEAVDDSQLPKDRFSAERLKGVDSTLKIQPAELGDSAVYLCASSFQDGGNQPQHFGDGTRLSIL.